One sample yielded the 7 T cell receptor beta chains listed below, sequenced in a study of T cell changes during pregnancy in multiple sclerosis. Repertoires were generated with immunoSEQ multiplex PCR, while TCRdb's copy carries only in-frame clones and drops some. This table has about 38,000 clones, 70% to 90% appearing once. The source material was CD4+ T cells from peripheral blood mononuclear cells, sampled before pregnancy. Receptors originate from a female donor with multiple sclerosis, enrolled in a pregnancy study.

This sequence joins TRBV2 and TRBJ2-7; TRBD2 matches at 7 bases. The V and J ends lost 4 bases and 4 bases, in that order; junction bases with no gene match: 1. Germline assignment: CDR1 SNHLY and CDR2 FYNNEI. This CDR3 is built from 12 residues. CDR3 sequence reads: CASSGGGYEQYF. The CDR3 nucleotides read TGTGCCAGCAGTGGGGGGGGGTACGAGCAGTACTTC. Together with reference TRBV2 and TRBJ2-7, the CDR3 gives the full variable domain: EPEVTQTPSHQVTQMGQEVILRCVPISNHLYFYWYRQILGQKVEFLVSFYNNEISEKSEIFDDQFSVERPDGSNFTLKIRSTKLEDSAMYFCASSGGGYEQYFGPGTRLTVT.

The genes are TRBV5-1 and TRBJ2-6; D gene unclear. The CDR3 consists of 14 residues. Germline V gene sequence: CDR1 SGHRS, CDR2 YFSETQ. Trimming stripped 4 bases from V and 2 bases from J, with 7 bases between. The CDR3, as DNA: TGCGCCAGCAGCCTCACGGCTGGGGCCAACGTCCTGACTTTC. It translates to CASSLTAGANVLTF.

The rearrangement links TRBV5-1 to TRBJ1-5; tentative D call: TRBD1 (6 bases). The germline CDR1 and CDR2 sequences are SGHRS and YFSETQ. Trimming removed 0 bases from V and 6 bases from J, with 13 bases in between. The CDR3 consists of 15 residues. The CDR3 DNA is TGCGCCAGCAGCTTGGAGCCAGGGGAGGGTCAGCCCCAGCATTTT. It is translated as CASSLEPGEGQPQHF. Based on the CDR3 plus reference TRBV5-1 and TRBJ1-5, the full variable domain is KAGVTQTPRYLIKTRGQQVTLSCSPISGHRSVSWYQQTPGQGLQFLFEYFSETQRNKGNFPGRFSGRQFSNSRSEMNVSTLELGDSALYLCASSLEPGEGQPQHFGDGTRLSIL.

The rearrangement links TRBV4-2 to TRBJ2-7; a weak D match, TRBD1 (7 bases). The germline CDR1 and CDR2 sequences are LGHNA and YNFKEQ. The CDR3 is made up of 16 amino acids. V was shortened by 0 bases and J by 9 bases, with 21 bases between the two germline ends. In nucleotides, the CDR3 is TGTGCCAGCAGCCAAGATGGAGGTAGCAGGGGGGCGTCGCAGTACTTC. It is translated as CASSQDGGSRGASQYF.

CDR3 nucleotide sequence: TGCGCCAGCAGCTTGGGTAGGACAGGGGAAGAGACCCAGTACTTC. This translates into CASSLGRTGEETQYF. The chain uses TRBV5-1 and TRBJ2-5; 9 nucleotides agree with TRBD1. Per the germline V gene, CDR1 is SGHRS and CDR2 is YFSETQ. The CDR3 totals 15 residues. Trimming at V came to 0 bases and at J to 3 bases, leaving 3 bases not matched to a gene. Full variable domain (outside the CDR3, taken from reference TRBV5-1 and TRBJ2-5): KAGVTQTPRYLIKTRGQQVTLSCSPISGHRSVSWYQQTPGQGLQFLFEYFSETQRNKGNFPGRFSGRQFSNSRSEMNVSTLELGDSALYLCASSLGRTGEETQYFGPGTRLLVL.

The rearrangement uses TRBV19 and TRBJ2-3; 14 nucleotides line up with TRBD2. This CDR3 contains 16 residues. Trimming took 4 bases from V and 4 from J; bases not matched to a gene: 4. Germline V gives CDR1 LNHDA, CDR2 SQIVND (reference sequence). The DNA for the CDR3 is TGTGCCAGTAGTAGACTAGCGGGGGGGCGACCAGATACGCAGTATTTT. Translation: CASSRLAGGRPDTQYF.

The chain couples TRBV28 to TRBJ2-3, with 7 bases that match TRBD2. The CDR3 covers 16 residues. The trim removed 1 base at V and 3 bases at J, leaving 7 bases unmatched. Germline CDR1 is MDHEN and CDR2 is SYDVKM. This CDR3 is CASSLLPSSGTDTQYF. The CDR3 region has the DNA TGTGCCAGCAGTTTATTGCCGTCTAGCGGTACAGATACGCAGTATTTT.